This T cell receptor beta chain derives from a study of STAT5B mutations in CD4+ large granular lymphocyte leukemia. The CDR3 consists of 12 residues. Trimming cost V 8 bases and J 3 bases, with 10 bases left between them. Per germline, CDR1 SQVTM and CDR2 ANQGSEA. Sequenced by immunoSEQ multiplex PCR; TCRdb stores in-frame clones only, minus some. This repertoire shows tens of thousands of clones, approximately 79% found once; its top ten account for 2.1%. The chain employs TRBV29-1 and TRBJ1-4; D is unresolved. The TCR was taken from a human donor in good health. The sample consisted of CD4+ T cells from blood buffy coats. The CDR3 sequence is CSFVSSNEKLFF. CDR3 nucleotide sequence: TGCAGCTTCGTTAGTTCTAATGAAAAACTGTTTTTT.